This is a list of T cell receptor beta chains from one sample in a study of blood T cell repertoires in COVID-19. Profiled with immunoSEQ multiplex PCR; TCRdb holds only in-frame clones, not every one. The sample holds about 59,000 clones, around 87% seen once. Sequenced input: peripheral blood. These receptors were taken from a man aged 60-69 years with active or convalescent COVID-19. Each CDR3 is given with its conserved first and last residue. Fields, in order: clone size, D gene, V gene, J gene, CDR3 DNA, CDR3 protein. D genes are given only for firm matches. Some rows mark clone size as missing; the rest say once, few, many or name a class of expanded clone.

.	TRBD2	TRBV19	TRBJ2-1	TGTGCCAGTACATCGGCGGGAGATCACAATGAGCAGTTCTTC	CASTSAGDHNEQFF
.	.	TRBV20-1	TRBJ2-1	TGCAGTGCTAGTTGGTGGAGCTCCTACAATGAGCAGTTCTTC	CSASWWSSYNEQFF
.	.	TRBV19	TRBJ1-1	TGTGCCAGTACCACAACGGCAGGCCTCATGAACACTGAAGCTTTCTTT	CASTTTAGLMNTEAFF
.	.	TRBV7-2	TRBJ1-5	TGTGCCAGCAGCTTAGGGGCAGGGAATCAGCCCCAGCATTTT	CASSLGAGNQPQHF
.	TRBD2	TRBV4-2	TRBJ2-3	TGTGCCAGCAGCCAAGATCTAACGGGAGGGCCGAAAGATACGCAGTATTTT	CASSQDLTGGPKDTQYF
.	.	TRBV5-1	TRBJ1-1	TGCGCCAGCAGCCTTCAAGCGAACACTGAAGCTTTCTTT	CASSLQANTEAFF
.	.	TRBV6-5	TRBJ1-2	TGTGCCAGCAGTTACTCGGGCAGAGATTCCTATGGCTACACCTTC	CASSYSGRDSYGYTF
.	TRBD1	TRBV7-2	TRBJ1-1	TGTGCCAGCAGCTTAATCTTGTCAGGGGGTGAAGCTTTCTTT	CASSLILSGGEAFF
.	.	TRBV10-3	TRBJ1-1	TGTGCCATCACCAGTGGGCCGAACACTGAAGCTTTCTTT	CAITSGPNTEAFF
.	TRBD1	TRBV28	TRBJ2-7	TGTGCCAGCAGTTTGACTCTTACTGGGACAGGAATCTACGAGCAGTACTTC	CASSLTLTGTGIYEQYF
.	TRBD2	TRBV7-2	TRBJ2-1	TGTGCCAGCAGCACTACTAGCGTGCCCTACAATGAGCAGTTCTTC	CASSTTSVPYNEQFF
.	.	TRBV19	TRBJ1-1	TGTGCCAGTAGTATCCCAGGGGTTGAGACTGAAGCTTTCTTT	CASSIPGVETEAFF
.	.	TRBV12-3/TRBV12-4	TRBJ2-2	TGTGCCAGCAGTCGAGGCACCGGGGAGCTGTTTTTT	CASSRGTGELFF
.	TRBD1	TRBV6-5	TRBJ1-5	TGTGCCAGCAGCAGGACAGGGGAGAACAATCAGCCCCAGCATTTT	CASSRTGENNQPQHF
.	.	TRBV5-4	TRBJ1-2	TGTGCCAGCAGTTTGCAGAGCGCTCCTCTTGGCTACACCTTC	CASSLQSAPLGYTF
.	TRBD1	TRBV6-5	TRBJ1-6	TGTGCCAGCAGTAGGGACAGCAGTTCACCCCTCCACTTT	CASSRDSSSPLHF
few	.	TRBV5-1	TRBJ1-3	TGCGCCAGCAGCCGCGGAGGGACTGGAAACACCATATATTTT	CASSRGGTGNTIYF